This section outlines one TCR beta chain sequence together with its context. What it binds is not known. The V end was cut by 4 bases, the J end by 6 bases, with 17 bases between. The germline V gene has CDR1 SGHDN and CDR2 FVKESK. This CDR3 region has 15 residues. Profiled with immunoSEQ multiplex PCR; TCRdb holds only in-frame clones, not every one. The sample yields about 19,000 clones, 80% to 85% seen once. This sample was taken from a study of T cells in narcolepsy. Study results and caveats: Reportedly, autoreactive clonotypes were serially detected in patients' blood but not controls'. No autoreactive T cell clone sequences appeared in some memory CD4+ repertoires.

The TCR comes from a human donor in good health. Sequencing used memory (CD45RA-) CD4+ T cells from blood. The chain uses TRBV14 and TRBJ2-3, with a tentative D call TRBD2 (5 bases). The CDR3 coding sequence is TGTGCCAGCAGCCGTACTAGAGGTGCTGTGGATACGCAGTATTTT. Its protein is CASSRTRGAVDTQYF.